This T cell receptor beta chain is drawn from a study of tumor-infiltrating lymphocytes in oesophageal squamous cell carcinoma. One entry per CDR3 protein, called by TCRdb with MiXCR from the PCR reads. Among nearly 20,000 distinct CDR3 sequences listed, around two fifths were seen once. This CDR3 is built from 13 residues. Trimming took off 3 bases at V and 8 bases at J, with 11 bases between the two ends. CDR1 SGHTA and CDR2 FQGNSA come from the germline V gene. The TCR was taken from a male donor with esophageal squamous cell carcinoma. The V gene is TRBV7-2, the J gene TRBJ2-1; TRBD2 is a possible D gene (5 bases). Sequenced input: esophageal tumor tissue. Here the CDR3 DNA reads TGTGCCAGCAGCTTTCGGAGGCGCGATGAGCAGTTCTTC. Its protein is CASSFRRRDEQFF. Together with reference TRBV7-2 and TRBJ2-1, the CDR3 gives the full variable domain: GAGVSQSPSNKVTEKGKDVELRCDPISGHTALYWYRQSLGQGLEFLIYFQGNSAPDKSGLPSDRFSAERTGGSVSTLTIQRTQQEDSAVYLCASSFRRRDEQFFGPGTRLTVL.